This TCR beta chain stems from a study of lymphopenia after photon versus proton radiotherapy. Study-wide findings and caveats: Proton therapy kept repertoires fairly stable, unlike photons, which gained effector/memory cells. After lymphocyte nadir, photon-treated repertoires showed oligoclonal expansion, especially CD8+ Temra.

Germline CDR1 is MGHRA and CDR2 is YSYEKL. Deletions cut 0 bases from V and 4 bases from J, with 9 bases between. The CDR3 sequence is 14 residues long. In the case of this clone: Its cognate antigen is unknown.

The method was immunoSEQ multiplex PCR; TCRdb's version includes in-frame clones alone and lacks a portion of them. This table holds about 26,000 clones, about nine tenths found once. V usage is TRBV4-1 and J usage is TRBJ1-2; the D is unclear. The TCR originated in a woman aged 45-60 years with cholangiocarcinoma. The specimen comprised peripheral blood, sampled from a patient treated with photon-based radiotherapy. CDR3 nucleotide sequence: TGCGCCAGCAGCCAAGACTCGACGGGCTATGGCTACACCTTC. It specifies CASSQDSTGYGYTF.